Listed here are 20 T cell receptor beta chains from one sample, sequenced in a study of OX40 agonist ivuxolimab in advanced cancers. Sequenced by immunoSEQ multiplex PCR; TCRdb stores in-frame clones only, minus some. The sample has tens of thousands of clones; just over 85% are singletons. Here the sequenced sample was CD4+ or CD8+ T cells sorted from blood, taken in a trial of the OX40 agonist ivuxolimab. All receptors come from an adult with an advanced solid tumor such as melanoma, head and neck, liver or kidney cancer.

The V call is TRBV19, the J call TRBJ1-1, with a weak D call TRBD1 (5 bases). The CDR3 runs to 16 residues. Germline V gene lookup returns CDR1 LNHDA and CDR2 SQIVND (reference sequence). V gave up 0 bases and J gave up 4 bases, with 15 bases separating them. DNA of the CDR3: TGTGCCAGTAGTATAGATCTTAGGGCGGGGGGCACTGAAGCTTTCTTT. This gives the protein CASSIDLRAGGTEAFF.

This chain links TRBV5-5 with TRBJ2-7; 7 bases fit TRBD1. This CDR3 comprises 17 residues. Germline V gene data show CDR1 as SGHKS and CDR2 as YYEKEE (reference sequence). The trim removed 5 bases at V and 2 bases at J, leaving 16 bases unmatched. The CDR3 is CASSILRDSLTPYEQYF. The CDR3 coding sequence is TGTGCCAGCAGTATTTTACGGGACAGCCTAACCCCCTACGAGCAGTACTTC.

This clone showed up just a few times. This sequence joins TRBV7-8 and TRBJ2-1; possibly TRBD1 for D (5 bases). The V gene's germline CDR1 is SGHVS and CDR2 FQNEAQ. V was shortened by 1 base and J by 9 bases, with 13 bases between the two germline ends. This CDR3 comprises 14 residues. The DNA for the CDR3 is TGTGCCAGCAGCTTAGAGACAGAGACAATTGAGCAGTTCTTC. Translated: CASSLETETIEQFF.

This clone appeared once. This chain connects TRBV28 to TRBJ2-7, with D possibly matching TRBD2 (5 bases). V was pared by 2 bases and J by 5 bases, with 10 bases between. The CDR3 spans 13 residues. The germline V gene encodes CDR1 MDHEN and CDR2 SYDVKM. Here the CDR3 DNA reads TGTGCCAGCAGTTTACCGGGGTCCCACGAGCAGTACTTC. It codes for CASSLPGSHEQYF.

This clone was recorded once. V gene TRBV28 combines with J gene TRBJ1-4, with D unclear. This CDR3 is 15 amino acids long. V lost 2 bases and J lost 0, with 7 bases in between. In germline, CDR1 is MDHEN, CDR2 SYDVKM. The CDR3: CASSLATATNEKLFF. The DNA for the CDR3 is TGTGCCAGCAGTTTAGCCACAGCAACTAATGAAAAACTGTTTTTT.

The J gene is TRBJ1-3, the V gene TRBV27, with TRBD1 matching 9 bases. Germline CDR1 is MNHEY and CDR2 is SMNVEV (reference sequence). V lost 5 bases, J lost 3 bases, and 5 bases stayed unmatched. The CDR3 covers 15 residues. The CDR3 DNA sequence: TGTGCCAGCAGTGCCAGACAGGGGGGTGGAAACACCATATATTTT. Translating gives CASSARQGGGNTIYF.

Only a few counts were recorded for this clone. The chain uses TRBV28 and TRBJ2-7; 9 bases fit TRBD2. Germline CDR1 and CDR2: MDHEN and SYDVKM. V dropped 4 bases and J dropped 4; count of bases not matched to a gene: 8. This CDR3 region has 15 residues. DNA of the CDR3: TGTGCCAGCAGTTCCCCATGGCGGGGGGGGTACGAGCAGTACTTC. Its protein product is CASSSPWRGGYEQYF.

The CDR3 region is CAWSAAAGVAYNEQFF. The CDR3 DNA sequence: TGTGCCTGGAGCGCTGCAGCGGGAGTTGCCTACAATGAGCAGTTCTTC. This rearrangement joins TRBV30 to TRBJ2-1; 8 bases fit TRBD2. This CDR3 region has 16 residues. The trim removed 3 bases at V and 2 bases at J, leaving 9 bases unmatched. Per the germline V gene, CDR1 is GTSNPN and CDR2 is SVGIG (reference sequence). The variable domain in full, with the rest retrieved from reference TRBV30 and TRBJ2-1, is SQTIHQWPATLVQPVGSPLSLECTVEGTSNPNLYWYRQAAGRGLQLLFYSVGIGQISSEVPQNLSASRPQDRQFILSSKKLLLSDSGFYLCAWSAAAGVAYNEQFFGPGTRLTVL.

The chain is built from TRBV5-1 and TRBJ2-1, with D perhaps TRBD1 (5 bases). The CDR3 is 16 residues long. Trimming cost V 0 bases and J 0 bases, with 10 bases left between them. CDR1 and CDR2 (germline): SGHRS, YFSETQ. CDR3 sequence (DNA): TGCGCCAGCAGCTTGGGACAGTCTTCCTCCTACAATGAGCAGTTCTTC. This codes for CASSLGQSSSYNEQFF.

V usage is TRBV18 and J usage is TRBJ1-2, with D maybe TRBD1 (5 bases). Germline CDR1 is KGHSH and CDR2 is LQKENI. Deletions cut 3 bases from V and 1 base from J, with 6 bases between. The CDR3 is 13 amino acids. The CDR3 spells CASSPDSNYGYTF. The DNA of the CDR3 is TGTGCCAGCTCACCCGACAGTAACTATGGCTACACCTTC.

DNA of the CDR3: TGTGCCAGCAAGATACAGGGGAAAGATGGCTACACCTTC. This encodes CASKIQGKDGYTF. The rearrangement links TRBV28 to TRBJ1-2; the match to TRBD1 covers 7 bases. The V gene's germline CDR1 is MDHEN and CDR2 SYDVKM. The CDR3 totals 13 residues. Trimming at V came to 7 bases and at J to 6 bases, leaving 8 bases not matched to a gene.

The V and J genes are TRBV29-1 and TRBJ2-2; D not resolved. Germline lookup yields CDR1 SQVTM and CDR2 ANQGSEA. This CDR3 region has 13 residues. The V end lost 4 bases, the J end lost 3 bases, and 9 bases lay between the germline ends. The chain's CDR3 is CSVALVDTGELFF. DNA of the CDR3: TGCAGCGTTGCTTTGGTGGACACCGGGGAGCTGTTTTTT.

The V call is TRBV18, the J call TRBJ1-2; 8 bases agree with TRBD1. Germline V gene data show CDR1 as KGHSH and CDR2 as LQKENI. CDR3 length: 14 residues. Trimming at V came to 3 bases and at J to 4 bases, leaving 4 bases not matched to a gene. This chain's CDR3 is CASSPSGGSYGYTF. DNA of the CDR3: TGTGCCAGCTCACCGTCAGGGGGCAGCTATGGCTACACCTTC.

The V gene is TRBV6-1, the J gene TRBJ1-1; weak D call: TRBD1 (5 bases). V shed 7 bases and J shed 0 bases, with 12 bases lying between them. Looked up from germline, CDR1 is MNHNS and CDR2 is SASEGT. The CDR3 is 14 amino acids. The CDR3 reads CASILTGLNTEAFF. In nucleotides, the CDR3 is TGTGCCAGCATTCTAACAGGCCTGAACACTGAAGCTTTCTTT.

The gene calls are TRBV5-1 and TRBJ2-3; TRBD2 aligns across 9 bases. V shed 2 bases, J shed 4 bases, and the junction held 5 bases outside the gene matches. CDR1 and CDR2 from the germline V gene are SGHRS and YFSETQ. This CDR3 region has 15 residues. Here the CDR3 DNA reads TGCGCCAGCAGCTTCCTTAGCGGGAGTCCAGATACGCAGTATTTT. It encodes CASSFLSGSPDTQYF.

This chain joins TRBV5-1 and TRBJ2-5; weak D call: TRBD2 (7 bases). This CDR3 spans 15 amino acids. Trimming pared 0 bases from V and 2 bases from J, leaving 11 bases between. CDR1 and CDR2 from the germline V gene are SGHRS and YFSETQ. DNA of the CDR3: TGCGCCAGCAGCTTGGTCGGGGGGACACAAGAGACCCAGTACTTC. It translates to CASSLVGGTQETQYF.

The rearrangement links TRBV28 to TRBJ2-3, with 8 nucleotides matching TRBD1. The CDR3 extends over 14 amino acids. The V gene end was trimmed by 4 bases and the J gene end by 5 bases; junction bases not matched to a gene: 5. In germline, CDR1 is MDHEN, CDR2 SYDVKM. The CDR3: CASSSGGEGDTQYF. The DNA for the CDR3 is TGTGCCAGCAGTTCAGGGGGCGAGGGAGATACGCAGTATTTT.

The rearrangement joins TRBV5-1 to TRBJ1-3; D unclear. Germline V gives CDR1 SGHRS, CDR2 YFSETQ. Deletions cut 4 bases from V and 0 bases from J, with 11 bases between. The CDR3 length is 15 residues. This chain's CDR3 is CASSDYGGSGNTIYF. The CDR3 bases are TGCGCCAGCAGCGACTACGGAGGCTCTGGAAACACCATATATTTT.

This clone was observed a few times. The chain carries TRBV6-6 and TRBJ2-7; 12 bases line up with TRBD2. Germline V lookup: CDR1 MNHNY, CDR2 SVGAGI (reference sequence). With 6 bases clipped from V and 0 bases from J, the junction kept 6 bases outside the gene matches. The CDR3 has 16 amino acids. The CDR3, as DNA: TGTGCCAGCAGCGGTCCGACTAGCGGGAGCTCCTACGAGCAGTACTTC. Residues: CASSGPTSGSSYEQYF.

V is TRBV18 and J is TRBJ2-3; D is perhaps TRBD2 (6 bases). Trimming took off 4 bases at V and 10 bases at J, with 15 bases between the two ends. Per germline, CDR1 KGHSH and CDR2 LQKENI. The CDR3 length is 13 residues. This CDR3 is CASSLGGLPPQYF. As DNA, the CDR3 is TGTGCCAGCTCACTCGGGGGACTCCCCCCGCAGTATTTT.